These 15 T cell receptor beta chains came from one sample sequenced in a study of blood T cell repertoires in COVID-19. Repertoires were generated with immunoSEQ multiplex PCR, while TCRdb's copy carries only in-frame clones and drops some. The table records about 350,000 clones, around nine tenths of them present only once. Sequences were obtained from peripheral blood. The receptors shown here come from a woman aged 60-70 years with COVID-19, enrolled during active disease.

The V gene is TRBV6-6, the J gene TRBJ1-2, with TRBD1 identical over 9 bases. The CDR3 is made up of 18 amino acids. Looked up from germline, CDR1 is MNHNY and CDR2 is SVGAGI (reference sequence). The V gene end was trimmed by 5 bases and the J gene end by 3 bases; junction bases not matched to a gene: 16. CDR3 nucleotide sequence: TGTGCCAGCAGTCCAACGACGGGACAGGGAGGATCGTACTATGGCTACACCTTC. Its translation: CASSPTTGQGGSYYGYTF.

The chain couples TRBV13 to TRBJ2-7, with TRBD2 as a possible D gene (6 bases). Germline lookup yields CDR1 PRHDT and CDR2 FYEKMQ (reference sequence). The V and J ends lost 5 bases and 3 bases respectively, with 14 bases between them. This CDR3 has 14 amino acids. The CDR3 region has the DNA TGTGCCAGCAGCATCGGGAGCGCCCACTACGAGCAGTACTTC. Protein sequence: CASSIGSAHYEQYF.

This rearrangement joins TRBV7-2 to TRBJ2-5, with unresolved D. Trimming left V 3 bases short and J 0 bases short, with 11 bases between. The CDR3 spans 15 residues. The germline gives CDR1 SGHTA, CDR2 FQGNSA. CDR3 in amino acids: CASSLMQAYQETQYF. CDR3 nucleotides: TGTGCCAGCAGCTTGATGCAGGCTTACCAAGAGACCCAGTACTTC.

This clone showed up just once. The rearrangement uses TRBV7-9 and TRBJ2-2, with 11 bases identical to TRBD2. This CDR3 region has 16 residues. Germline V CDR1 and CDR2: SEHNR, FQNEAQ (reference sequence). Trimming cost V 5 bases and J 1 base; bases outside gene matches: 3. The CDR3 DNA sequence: TGTGCCAGCAGCCCCACTAGCGGGAGGAACACCGGGGAGCTGTTTTTT. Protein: CASSPTSGRNTGELFF. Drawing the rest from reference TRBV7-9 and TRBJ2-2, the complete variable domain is DTGVSQNPRHKITKRGQNVTFRCDPISEHNRLYWYRQTLGQGPEFLTYFQNEAQLEKSRLLSDRFSAERPKGSFSTLEIQRTEQGDSAMYLCASSPTSGRNTGELFFGEGSRLTVL.

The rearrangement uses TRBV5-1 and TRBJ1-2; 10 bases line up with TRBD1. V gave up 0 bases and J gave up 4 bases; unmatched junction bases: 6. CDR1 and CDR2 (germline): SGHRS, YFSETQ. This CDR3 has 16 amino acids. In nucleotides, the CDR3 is TGCGCCAGCAGCTTGGGGACAGGGGGAATTGGCTATGGCTACACCTTC. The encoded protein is CASSLGTGGIGYGYTF.

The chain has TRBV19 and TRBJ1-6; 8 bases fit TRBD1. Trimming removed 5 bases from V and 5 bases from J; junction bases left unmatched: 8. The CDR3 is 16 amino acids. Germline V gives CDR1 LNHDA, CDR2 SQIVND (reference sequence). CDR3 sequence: CASSPRDRSDNSPLHF. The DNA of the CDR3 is TGTGCCAGTAGTCCCCGGGACAGGTCCGATAATTCACCCCTCCACTTT. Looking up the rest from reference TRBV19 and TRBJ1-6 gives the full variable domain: DGGITQSPKYLFRKEGQNVTLSCEQNLNHDAMYWYRQDPGQGLRLIYYSQIVNDFQKGDIAEGYSVSREKKESFPLTVTSAQKNPTAFYLCASSPRDRSDNSPLHFGNGTRLTVT.

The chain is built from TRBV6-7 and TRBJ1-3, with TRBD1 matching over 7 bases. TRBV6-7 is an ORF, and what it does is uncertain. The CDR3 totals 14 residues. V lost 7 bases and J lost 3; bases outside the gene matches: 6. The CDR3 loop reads CASILTGNGNTIYF. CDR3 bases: TGTGCCAGCATCCTGACAGGGAATGGAAACACCATATATTTT.

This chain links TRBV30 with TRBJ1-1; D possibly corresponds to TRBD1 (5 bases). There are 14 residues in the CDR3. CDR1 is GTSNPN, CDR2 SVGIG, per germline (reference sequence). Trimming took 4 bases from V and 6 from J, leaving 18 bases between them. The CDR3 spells CAWTRGPGGAEAFF. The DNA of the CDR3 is TGTGCCTGGACCCGGGGCCCGGGAGGAGCTGAAGCTTTCTTT.

This CDR3 reads CASSIPDSGIHEQFF. CDR3 coding DNA: TGTGCCAGCAGCATCCCCGATTCGGGGATCCATGAGCAGTTCTTC. The V call is TRBV21-1, the J call TRBJ2-1; the tabulated D call, TRBD2, remains unverified against the DNA. TRBV21-1 is a pseudogene. The CDR3 contains 15 residues.

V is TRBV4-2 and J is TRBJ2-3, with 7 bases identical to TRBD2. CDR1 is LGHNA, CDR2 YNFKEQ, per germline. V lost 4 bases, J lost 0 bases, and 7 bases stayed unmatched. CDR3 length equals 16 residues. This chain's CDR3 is CASSPGRGTSTDTQYF. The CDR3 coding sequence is TGTGCCAGCAGCCCTGGGCGGGGGACTAGCACAGATACGCAGTATTTT.

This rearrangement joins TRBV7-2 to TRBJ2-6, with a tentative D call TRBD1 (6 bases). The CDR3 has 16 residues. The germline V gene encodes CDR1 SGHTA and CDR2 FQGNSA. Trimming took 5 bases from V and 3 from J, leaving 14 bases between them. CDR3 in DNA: TGTGCCAGCAGCCAAGGGGGTAGAGGTGGGGCCAACGTCCTGACTTTC. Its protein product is CASSQGGRGGANVLTF.

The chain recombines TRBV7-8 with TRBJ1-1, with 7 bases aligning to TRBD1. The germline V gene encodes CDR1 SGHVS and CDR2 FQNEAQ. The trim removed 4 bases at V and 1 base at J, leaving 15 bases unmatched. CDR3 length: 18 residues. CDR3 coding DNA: TGTGCCAGCAGCTCCCGGGACAGCGCGTTCGGAAGGAACACTGAAGCTTTCTTT. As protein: CASSSRDSAFGRNTEAFF.

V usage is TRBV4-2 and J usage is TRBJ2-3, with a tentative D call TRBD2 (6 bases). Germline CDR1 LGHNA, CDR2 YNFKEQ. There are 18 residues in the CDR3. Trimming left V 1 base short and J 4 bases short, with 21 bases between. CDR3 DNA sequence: TGTGCCAGCAGCCAAGTATTAGTCGGGGAGGCCGTAGCAGATACGCAGTATTTT. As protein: CASSQVLVGEAVADTQYF.

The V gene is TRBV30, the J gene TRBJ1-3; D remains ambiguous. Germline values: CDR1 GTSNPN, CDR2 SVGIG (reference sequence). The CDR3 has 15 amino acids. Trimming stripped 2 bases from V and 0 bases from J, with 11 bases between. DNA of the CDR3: TGTGCCTGGAGTAGACGCCAGGCCTCTGGAAACACCATATATTTT. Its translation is CAWSRRQASGNTIYF.

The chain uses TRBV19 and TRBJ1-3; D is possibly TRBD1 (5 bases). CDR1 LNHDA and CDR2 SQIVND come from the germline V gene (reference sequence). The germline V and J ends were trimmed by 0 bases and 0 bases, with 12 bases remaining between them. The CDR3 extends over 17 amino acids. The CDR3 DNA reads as TGTGCCAGTAGTATAGAGGGGTACAGGAGCTCTGGAAACACCATATATTTT. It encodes CASSIEGYRSSGNTIYF.